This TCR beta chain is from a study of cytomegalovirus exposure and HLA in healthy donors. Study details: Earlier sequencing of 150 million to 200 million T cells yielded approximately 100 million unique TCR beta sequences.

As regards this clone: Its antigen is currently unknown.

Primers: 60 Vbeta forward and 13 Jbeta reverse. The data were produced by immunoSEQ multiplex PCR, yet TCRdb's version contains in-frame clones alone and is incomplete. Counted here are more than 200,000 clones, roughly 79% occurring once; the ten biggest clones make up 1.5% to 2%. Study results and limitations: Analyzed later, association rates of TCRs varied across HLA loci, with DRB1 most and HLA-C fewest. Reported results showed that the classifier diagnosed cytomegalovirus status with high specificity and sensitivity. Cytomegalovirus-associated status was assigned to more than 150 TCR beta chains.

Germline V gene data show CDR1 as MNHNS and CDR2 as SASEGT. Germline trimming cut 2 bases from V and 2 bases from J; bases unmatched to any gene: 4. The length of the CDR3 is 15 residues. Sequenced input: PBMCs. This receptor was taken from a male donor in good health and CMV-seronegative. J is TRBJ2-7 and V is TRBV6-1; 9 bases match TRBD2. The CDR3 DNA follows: TGTGCCAGCAGTGAACTAGCGGGGATTCCCTACGAGCAGTACTTC. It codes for CASSELAGIPYEQYF.